This T cell receptor (beta chain) appears in the sequencing data of a study of memory CD4+ T cells and cytomegalovirus serostatus. About the study: Of the healthy Belgian adults, roughly ten were CMV seropositive and 24 seronegative.

Clones were read by immunoSEQ multiplex PCR, and TCRdb kept only the in-frame ones, dropping some. The table lists about 42,000 clones, roughly 80% of them singletons, with approximately 0.96% in the top ten. Study outcomes and limitations: The CMV-associated TCR signature appears largely within the CD4+ memory repertoire. About 40% of the 164 known CMV-associated TCRbeta sequences appeared in CD4+ memory.

Turning to this clone: The antigen is unknown.

V lost 1 base, J lost 10 bases, and 23 bases lay in between. The CDR3 loop spans 17 amino acids. Per germline, CDR1 SNHLY and CDR2 FYNNEI. Single viable CD3+CD4+CD8-CD45RO+ cells were sorted as the memory CD4+ T cells. Positive selection with CD4 microbeads enriched total CD4+ T cells. This receptor was identified in an adult in good health and CMV-seronegative. This chain joins TRBV2 and TRBJ1-5; weak D call: TRBD1 (6 bases). Input material: memory CD4+ T cells from blood. The DNA for the CDR3 is TGTGCCAGCAGTGAAGTAGCTTTGACAGGTTGGGGGTCTCCCCAGCATTTT. Protein product: CASSEVALTGWGSPQHF. The full variable domain, with the rest looked up from reference TRBV2 and TRBJ1-5, is EPEVTQTPSHQVTQMGQEVILRCVPISNHLYFYWYRQILGQKVEFLVSFYNNEISEKSEIFDDQFSVERPDGSNFTLKIRSTKLEDSAMYFCASSEVALTGWGSPQHFGDGTRLSIL.